This T cell receptor beta chain appears in the sequencing data of a study of blood T cells in healthy people across ages (dated by TCRdb to between 2014 and 2017). For the study in its entirety: In model experiments, template switching captured about one uniquely barcoded TCR beta cDNA molecule for every two T cells. To track age-related changes in TCR beta repertoire diversity, the study relied on deep sequencing normalized with unique cDNA molecular identifiers. Donors were grouped into four age groups: young (average 16 years), middle-aged (over 35), aged (roughly 62) and long-lived (less than 85). To avoid experimental bias, donors of different ages were distributed randomly across sequencing lanes. Using the same blood draw, the study looked at two additional independent replicas of 1 million unique cDNA reads for two donors, one aged 18 to 29 and the other aged 80 or older.

Receptors were amplified or captured by 5' RACE. A second PCR of 7 to 11 cycles was performed with a sample-barcoded 5' primer and a J-beta primer mix. A unique molecular identifier was introduced onto each TCR beta cDNA molecule by a template-switch 5' adaptor carrying 12 random nucleotides. At least 3 million CDR3-containing paired-end reads were obtained from each sample. All of the RNA was converted into first-strand cDNA using the Mint cDNA synthesis kit, with a TRBC-specific oligonucleotide serving as the primer. Following uracil-DNA glycosylase treatment, a first 18-cycle PCR with universal primers M1SS and BC2_uni_R was performed on all cDNA. The authors' pipeline ran thus. Each sample was normalized by randomly selecting 1 million high-quality reads, each carrying a distinct molecular identifier. Reads with shared molecular identifiers were discarded instead of being binned into consensus sequences. MiTCR, run with a Q25 quality threshold and the strictest error-elimination algorithm, handled CDR3 identification, clonotype clustering and error correction. A nonparametric unseen species model with Euler transformation was used to estimate lower-bound total TCR beta diversity. The raw public reads went through TCRdb reprocessing: fastp at Q25, MiXCR clone calling, in-frame beta chains kept. Rows merge per CDR3 protein into single entries with the most common DNA and genes. In this record, the V and J calls reflect TCRdb's handling and not the investigators' own analysis. The sample table holds 1.8 million or so distinct CDR3 sequences, of which about 39% were seen once. The ten top clones hold roughly 24% of the sample.

Donors were a few dozen systemically healthy Caucasian individuals from Russia aged roughly 6 to 100 years. Around 9.8 milliliters of peripheral blood were collected from each donor into EDTA-treated Vacutainer tubes. Ficoll-Paque density-gradient centrifugation was used to isolate PBMCs, with at least 7 million obtained per sample. Total RNA, at least 6 micrograms per sample, was extracted from PBMCs with Trizol reagent. Naive CD45RAhigh/CD27high T cell percentages were measured by flow cytometry on a PBMC aliquot from every donor. This clonotype was observed a handful of times. Its antigen specificity is not known. Base qualities are not provided; no much larger clone lies one nucleotide away. Study-wide conclusions, independent of this receptor: Observed TCR beta diversity per million T cells fell roughly linearly with age, and a significant reduction was already apparent by age roughly 40. Because donor CMV infection status was unknown, age-related changes in expanded clonotypes were potentially confounded. Compared with the aged group, the long-lived group had more naive CD4+ T cells, fewer expanded clones and increased TCR diversity, suggesting age selection. Estimates of total diversity based on one million sequenced T cells were considered lower bounds and underestimates. There was a strong correlation between observed TCR beta diversity and the percentage of naive T cells measured by flow cytometry. Bulk unsorted PBMC profiling prevented conclusive comparison of naive and antigen-experienced compartments.

The germline V gene yields SQVTM for CDR1 and ANQGSEA for CDR2. Trimmed from V: 4 bases; trimmed from J: 2 bases; junction bases lacking a gene match: 7. There are 16 amino acids in the CDR3, from cysteine to phenylalanine inclusive. Only the CDR3 portion is preserved as DNA: 48 bases, with reading frame beginning at the first base. The sequenced sample was blood. The chain is encoded by TRBV29-1 joined to TRBJ2-3; a stretch of 12 junction bases matches TRBD2. The source is a human donor in good health. The CDR3 reads as follows: CSVGGLAGDSTDTQYF. Read as DNA, the sequence is TGCAGCGTTGGGGGACTAGCGGGCGATTCCACAGATACGCAGTATTTT.